Listed here are 20 T cell receptor beta chains from one sample, sequenced in a study of T cell repertoires in cytomegalovirus infection. Antigens for these TCRs are unknown. TCRdb reanalysed the reads using MiXCR and keeps one entry per CDR3 protein. The sample has about 480,000 distinct CDR3 sequences; about 33% are singletons. The sample consisted of cultured PBMCs, taken from culture after CMV antigen stimulation. These receptor sequences come from a human donor in good health (CMV status not recorded). Some clones in this sample may be carry-over from other donors' samples.

This clonotype has more than one count but fewer than ten. V gene TRBV7-2 combines with J gene TRBJ2-7, with D possibly being TRBD2 (6 bases). Trimming left V 4 bases short and J 1 base short, with 23 bases between. Germline V gene sequence: CDR1 SGHTA, CDR2 FQGNSA. The CDR3 runs 18 residues. CDR3 coding DNA: TGTGCCAGCAGCTCGGCTCCCCCGGGACTCCTTATTTCCTACGAGCAGTACTTC. It codes for CASSSAPPGLLISYEQYF.

Many counts were recorded for this clonotype. The chain combines TRBV7-2 with TRBJ2-3, with TRBD2 identical over 7 bases. CDR3 length: 13 residues. The J segment lost 2 bases and the V segment lost 8 bases, leaving 4 bases of the junction unmatched. Germline V gives CDR1 SGHTA, CDR2 FQGNSA. As DNA, the CDR3 is TGTGCCAGCCGGCTAGCGGCCACAGATACGCAGTATTTT. Encoded protein: CASRLAATDTQYF.

V is TRBV12-3 or TRBV12-4 and J is TRBJ2-7, with 8 bases aligning to TRBD2. The CDR3 sequence is 14 residues long. The V and J ends lost 2 bases and 3 bases, in that order; junction bases with no gene match: 3. The CDR3 region is CASSLPGTSYEQYF. As DNA, the CDR3 is TGTGCCAGCAGTTTACCCGGGACTAGCTACGAGCAGTACTTC.

The rearrangement links TRBV19 to TRBJ2-2; a possible D gene is TRBD2 (6 bases). The germline V gene encodes CDR1 LNHDA and CDR2 SQIVND (reference sequence). The V gene lost 1 base and the J gene lost 1 base, with 7 bases spanning the gap. The CDR3 consists of 15 residues. Written as DNA, the CDR3 is TGTGCCAGTAGTATAGCCGGGGGGAACACCGGGGAGCTGTTTTTT. Its translation is CASSIAGGNTGELFF.

This clonotype was found a few times. This rearrangement joins TRBV12-3 or TRBV12-4 to TRBJ2-5; the D gene is possibly TRBD2 (5 bases). V lost 7 bases, J lost 1 base, and 10 bases lay in between. The CDR3 spans 13 residues. The CDR3 is CASTSGIQETQYF. DNA for the CDR3: TGTGCCAGCACCAGCGGAATCCAAGAGACCCAGTACTTC.

The CDR3 spells CASSASGNTEAFF. The DNA of the CDR3 is TGTGCCAGTAGTGCCTCAGGGAACACTGAAGCTTTCTTT. The V call is TRBV19, the J call TRBJ1-1; D gene ambiguous. Germline loops: CDR1 LNHDA, CDR2 SQIVND (reference sequence). The CDR3 has 13 amino acids. The V and J ends lost 5 bases and 1 base respectively, with 8 bases between them.

In this sample, this clonotype turned up a few times. The genes are TRBV12-3 or TRBV12-4 and TRBJ1-5; unclear D gene. Trimming took off 3 bases at V and 6 bases at J, with 9 bases between the two ends. The CDR3 contains 13 residues. This CDR3 is CASSLFSGQPQHF. CDR3 in DNA: TGTGCCAGCAGTTTGTTTTCAGGTCAGCCCCAGCATTTT.

The J gene is TRBJ2-3, the V gene TRBV4-3; TRBD2 aligns across 7 bases. The V segment lost 0 bases and the J segment 4 bases; nucleotides outside the gene matches: 4. Germline V gene data show CDR1 as LGHNA and CDR2 as YSLEER. This CDR3 is built from 15 residues. CDR3 sequence reads: CASSQEGGGPDTQYF. As DNA, the CDR3 is TGCGCCAGCAGCCAAGAGGGGGGGGGTCCAGATACGCAGTATTTT.

The V call is TRBV5-5, the J call TRBJ2-3, with unresolved D. The ends were cut back, 0 bases at V and 3 bases at J, with 11 bases in the middle. The CDR3 consists of 15 residues. From germline, CDR1 is SGHKS and CDR2 YYEKEE (reference sequence). The CDR3 DNA is TGTGCCAGCAGCTTGGTCGTGCTGAAGACAGATACGCAGTATTTT. Translated, it gives CASSLVVLKTDTQYF.

This chain joins TRBV2 and TRBJ2-1, with TRBD2 matching 10 bases. The V gene's germline CDR1 is SNHLY and CDR2 FYNNEI. Trimming took 7 bases from V and 8 from J; bases not matched to a gene: 5. This CDR3 is 13 amino acids long. The CDR3 nucleotides read TGTGCCAGCAAACTAGCGGGAAGGGATGAGCAGTTCTTC. Its translation is CASKLAGRDEQFF.

This clonotype has more than one count but fewer than ten. The V gene is TRBV12-3 or TRBV12-4, the J gene TRBJ1-4; D remains unclear. V was shortened by 3 bases and J by 2 bases, with 7 bases between the two germline ends. The CDR3 is 14 amino acids. The CDR3: CASSFFATNEKLFF. The CDR3, as DNA: TGTGCCAGCAGTTTTTTTGCGACTAATGAAAAACTGTTTTTT.

This clonotype was counted between two and nine times. The chain couples TRBV10-3 to TRBJ1-1, with 8 bases matching TRBD1. V lost 11 bases, J lost 1 base, and 6 bases stayed unmatched. This CDR3 has 13 residues. Germline V gives CDR1 ENHRY, CDR2 SYGVKD. The CDR3 loop is CASWGQENTEAFF. Written as DNA, the CDR3 is TGTGCCTCGTGGGGACAGGAGAACACTGAAGCTTTCTTT.

The chain combines TRBV12-3 or TRBV12-4 with TRBJ2-1, with a possible D match to TRBD2 (5 bases). Trimming removed 8 bases from V and 2 bases from J, with 16 bases in between. CDR3 length: 15 residues. The CDR3 coding sequence is TGTGCCAGCGCCCTCGGTTCTAGCACCTACAATGAGCAGTTCTTC. It codes for CASALGSSTYNEQFF.

The table lists this clonotype with a few counts. The V and J genes are TRBV7-8 and TRBJ1-6; 7 nucleotides line up with TRBD1. V was pared by 4 bases and J by 7 bases, with 7 bases of the junction left unmatched. This CDR3 contains 15 residues. Germline V CDR1 and CDR2: SGHVS, FQNEAQ. The CDR3 DNA reads TGTGCCAGCAGCTCCCCGGGACAGACCAATTCACCCCTCCACTTT. It is translated as CASSSPGQTNSPLHF.

This sequence joins TRBV7-2 and TRBJ1-5; TRBD1 aligns across 8 bases. From germline, CDR1 is SGHTA and CDR2 FQGNSA. The junction had 3 bases not matched to a gene; V was cut back by 0 bases and J by 5 bases. The CDR3 has 15 amino acids. CDR3 amino acids: CASSLAAGGDQPQHF. The CDR3 DNA sequence: TGTGCCAGCAGCTTAGCCGCAGGGGGCGATCAGCCCCAGCATTTT. The whole variable domain, remainder taken from reference TRBV7-2 and TRBJ1-5, is GAGVSQSPSNKVTEKGKDVELRCDPISGHTALYWYRQSLGQGLEFLIYFQGNSAPDKSGLPSDRFSAERTGGSVSTLTIQRTQQEDSAVYLCASSLAAGGDQPQHFGDGTRLSIL.

The chain recombines TRBV4-1 with TRBJ2-1; maybe TRBD2 (5 bases). The CDR3 extends over 18 amino acids. Germline lookup yields CDR1 MGHRA and CDR2 YSYEKL. Trimming stripped 4 bases from V and 1 base from J, with 20 bases between. The CDR3 DNA is TGCGCCAGCAGCCCCCCCACGGGAACTAGGCTATCCTACAATGAGCAGTTCTTC. This encodes CASSPPTGTRLSYNEQFF.

This clonotype was observed a few times. The V call is TRBV6-1, the J call TRBJ2-7; TRBD2 agrees at 10 bases. Germline-derived CDR1 and CDR2 are MNHNS and SASEGT. The length of the CDR3 is 14 residues. Trimming took 4 bases from V and 4 from J; bases not matched to a gene: 4. Here the CDR3 reads CASSALAGEYEQYV. The DNA for the CDR3 is TGTGCCAGCAGTGCTCTAGCGGGAGAGTACGAGCAGTACGTC.

The chain is built from TRBV11-2 and TRBJ1-5; D uncertain. V was cut by 5 bases and J by 0 bases, with 5 bases left in between. From germline, CDR1 is SGHAT and CDR2 FQNNGV. The CDR3 runs 13 residues. As DNA, the CDR3 is TGTGCCAGCAGCGGCGATAGCAATCAGCCCCAGCATTTT. This codes for CASSGDSNQPQHF.

In its sample, this clonotype was seen a few times. The CDR3 DNA follows: TGTGCCAGCAGTTACTCGAGGAAAGCAGCCCGGATTTCTGAAGCTTTCTTT. Translating it yields CASSYSRKAARISEAFF. The rearrangement joins TRBV6-6 to TRBJ1-1; D gene unclear. V shed 0 bases and J shed 6 bases, with 20 bases lying between them. This CDR3 has 17 amino acids. CDR1 MNHNY and CDR2 SVGAGI come from the germline V gene (reference sequence).

The chain links TRBV28 to TRBJ1-2; 8 nucleotides align to TRBD1. The germline V gene has CDR1 MDHEN and CDR2 SYDVKM. This CDR3 spans 14 amino acids. V dropped 6 bases and J dropped 2; count of bases not matched to a gene: 5. The CDR3 sequence: CASSVQGVNYGYTF. DNA of the CDR3: TGTGCCAGCAGCGTACAGGGGGTGAACTATGGCTACACCTTC.